What follows are 21 T cell receptor beta chains derived from one specimen sequenced in a study of OX40 agonist ivuxolimab in advanced cancers. Assay: immunoSEQ multiplex PCR; the TCRdb copy retains only in-frame clones and omits some. This table holds 72,000 or so clones, approximately 89% found once. The material sequenced was CD4+ or CD8+ T cells sorted from blood, taken in a trial of the OX40 agonist ivuxolimab. The receptors shown here come from an adult with an advanced solid tumor such as melanoma, head and neck, liver or kidney cancer.

This clone was counted between two and nine times. The rearrangement uses TRBV12-5 and TRBJ1-1; the D gene is possibly TRBD1 (6 bases). The CDR3 contains 13 residues. Germline V gene data show CDR1 as LGHNT and CDR2 as FRNRAP. Trimming removed 4 bases from V and 7 bases from J, with 13 bases in between. The DNA for the CDR3 is TGTGCTAGTGGTTCCAGGGGATTCGGTGAAGCTTTCTTT. Encoded protein: CASGSRGFGEAFF.

The chain links TRBV6-5 to TRBJ1-2; D ambiguous. Trimming shortened V by 5 bases and J by 0 bases, and 7 bases separated the two germline ends. Germline assignment: CDR1 MNHEY and CDR2 SVGAGI. This CDR3 region has 13 residues. The CDR3 region is CASSETTNYGYTF. For the CDR3, the DNA is TGTGCCAGCAGTGAAACGACTAACTATGGCTACACCTTC.

This clone was seen a single time. V is TRBV27 and J is TRBJ2-7, with TRBD2 matching 9 bases. Germline trimming cut 5 bases from V and 5 bases from J; bases unmatched to any gene: 10. The CDR3 runs to 15 residues. Germline values: CDR1 MNHEY, CDR2 SMNVEV (reference sequence). CDR3 protein: CASSAREGRDNEQYF. In nucleotides, the CDR3 is TGTGCCAGCAGTGCGCGGGAGGGCCGAGATAACGAGCAGTACTTC.

This clone was observed a single time. V and J are TRBV5-4 and TRBJ2-7; D may be TRBD1 (6 bases). CDR3 length: 15 amino acids. Germline CDR1 and CDR2: SGHNT and YYREEE (reference sequence). The V gene lost 7 bases and the J gene lost 2 bases, with 19 bases spanning the gap. The CDR3 sequence is CASAVGRGPTYEQYF. For the CDR3, the DNA is TGTGCCAGCGCCGTGGGCAGGGGTCCAACCTACGAGCAGTACTTC.

This rearrangement joins TRBV7-6 to TRBJ2-3, with D unresolved. V was cut by 1 base and J by 0 bases, with 2 bases left in between. CDR3 size: 13 residues. CDR1 and CDR2 (germline): SGHVS, FNYEAQ. The chain's CDR3 is CASSLGSTDTQYF. CDR3 coding DNA: TGTGCCAGCAGCTTAGGCAGCACAGATACGCAGTATTTT.

This chain connects TRBV10-2 to TRBJ2-7; 10 bases agree with TRBD2. Per the germline V gene, CDR1 is WSHSY and CDR2 is SAAADI. The CDR3 is 20 residues long. The ends lost 0 bases at V and 4 bases at J; junction bases unmatched: 18. CDR3 region: CASSESRSIQVLAGFYEQYF. The DNA for the CDR3 is TGCGCCAGCAGTGAGTCGAGGTCTATACAGGTACTAGCGGGATTTTACGAGCAGTACTTC.

This clone was recorded only once. V is TRBV11-2 and J is TRBJ1-2; D is unresolved. Deletions cut 5 bases from V and 8 bases from J, with 12 bases between. The CDR3 runs 12 residues. Germline lookup yields CDR1 SGHAT and CDR2 FQNNGV. CDR3 amino acids: CASSPTWGGYTF. For the CDR3, the DNA is TGTGCCAGCAGCCCTACTTGGGGAGGCTACACCTTC. Supplemented by reference TRBV11-2 and TRBJ1-2, the full variable domain reads EAGVAQSPRYKIIEKRQSVAFWCNPISGHATLYWYQQILGQGPKLLIQFQNNGVVDDSQLPKDRFSAERLKGVDSTLKIQPAKLEDSAVYLCASSPTWGGYTFGSGTRLTVV.

The CDR3 nucleotides read TGTGCCAGCACTGCGGGGACGCTCAATGAGCAGTTCTTC. This encodes CASTAGTLNEQFF. J is TRBJ2-1 and V is TRBV2; weak D call: TRBD2 (6 bases). Germline V gene sequence: CDR1 SNHLY, CDR2 FYNNEI. The CDR3 contains 13 residues. The germline V and J ends were trimmed by 7 bases and 6 bases, with 13 bases remaining between them.

V and J are TRBV5-1 and TRBJ2-1; TRBD2 aligns across 10 bases. CDR1 and CDR2 (germline): SGHRS, YFSETQ. CDR3 length: 16 residues. V shed 0 bases, J shed 4 bases, and the junction held 4 bases outside the gene matches. The CDR3 coding sequence is TGCGCCAGCAGCTTGGCTAGCGGGAGTCTATACAATGAGCAGTTCTTC. Its translation: CASSLASGSLYNEQFF. The variable domain in full, completed from reference TRBV5-1 and TRBJ2-1, reads KAGVTQTPRYLIKTRGQQVTLSCSPISGHRSVSWYQQTPGQGLQFLFEYFSETQRNKGNFPGRFSGRQFSNSRSEMNVSTLELGDSALYLCASSLASGSLYNEQFFGPGTRLTVL.

CDR3 in amino acids: CASSGVAGVEEQFF. CDR3 in DNA: TGTGCCAGCAGTGGTGTAGCGGGAGTGGAAGAGCAGTTCTTC. The chain combines TRBV6-1 with TRBJ2-1; 9 nucleotides align to TRBD2. Germline V gene sequence: CDR1 MNHNS, CDR2 SASEGT. V was clipped by 4 bases and J by 10 bases; unmatched bases: 8. This CDR3 contains 14 residues.

The chain has TRBV10-1 and TRBJ2-5, with D perhaps matching TRBD1 (5 bases). Looked up from germline, CDR1 is WNHNN and CDR2 is SYGVQD (reference sequence). The CDR3 runs 14 residues. V was shortened by 2 bases and J by 2 bases, with 9 bases between the two germline ends. The CDR3 DNA is TGCGCCAGCAGTGAGAGGGGCCCACAAGAGACCCAGTACTTC. This sequence encodes CASSERGPQETQYF.

The chain combines TRBV2 with TRBJ1-3, with a tentative D call TRBD1 (5 bases). Per germline, CDR1 SNHLY and CDR2 FYNNEI. The germline V and J ends were trimmed by 1 base and 2 bases, with 6 bases remaining between them. The CDR3 spans 14 residues. In DNA, the CDR3 is TGTGCCAGCAGTGAAGGGACACCTGGAAACACCATATATTTT. This translates into CASSEGTPGNTIYF.

The J gene is TRBJ2-7, the V gene TRBV2; D gene unclear. In germline, CDR1 is SNHLY, CDR2 FYNNEI. There are 14 residues in the CDR3. Trimming took 6 bases from V and 3 from J, leaving 15 bases between them. This chain's CDR3 is CASRKDGWHYEQYF. CDR3 DNA: TGTGCCAGCAGAAAGGACGGATGGCACTACGAGCAGTACTTC.

This rearrangement joins TRBV5-1 to TRBJ1-6; 7 nucleotides align to TRBD1. The CDR3 is 16 amino acids. J lost 9 bases, V lost 0 bases, and 9 bases had no gene match. Germline CDR1 SGHRS, CDR2 YFSETQ. The CDR3 reads CASSLDRGDTGSPLHF. Here the CDR3 DNA reads TGCGCCAGCAGCTTGGACAGGGGCGATACGGGTTCACCCCTCCACTTT.

The rearrangement uses TRBV7-3 and TRBJ1-2, with TRBD1 matching 9 bases. Looked up from germline, CDR1 is SGHTA and CDR2 is FQGTGA. The trim removed 1 base at V and 7 bases at J, leaving 7 bases unmatched. This CDR3 comprises 15 residues. The CDR3 spells CASSLMGTGGFGYTF. CDR3 bases: TGTGCCAGCAGCTTAATGGGAACAGGGGGCTTTGGCTACACCTTC.

The chain joins TRBV28 to TRBJ2-1; TRBD1 agrees at 8 bases. This CDR3 region has 20 residues. The J segment lost 0 bases and the V segment lost 10 bases, leaving 23 bases of the junction unmatched. Germline CDR1 is MDHEN and CDR2 is SYDVKM. The CDR3 is CATGTGIFPAVGRSYNEQFF. The DNA for the CDR3 is TGTGCCACCGGGACAGGAATTTTCCCTGCCGTTGGACGCTCCTACAATGAGCAGTTCTTC.

V gene TRBV15 combines with J gene TRBJ2-2; tentatively, D is TRBD2 (5 bases). The V end lost 8 bases, the J end lost 2 bases, and 9 bases lay between the germline ends. CDR3 length equals 13 residues. Germline CDR1 LNHNV, CDR2 YYDKDF (reference sequence). Here the CDR3 DNA reads TGTGCCACCCGTAGCGTAAACACCGGGGAGCTGTTTTTT. Encoded protein: CATRSVNTGELFF.

V gene TRBV11-2 combines with J gene TRBJ1-6; D is uncertain. The CDR3 runs 14 residues. Trimming left V 1 base short and J 9 bases short, with 10 bases between. Germline CDR1 reads SGHAT; CDR2 reads FQNNGV. The DNA of the CDR3 is TGTGCCAGCAGCTTAGGTCGGATTAGTTCACCCCTCCACTTT. It encodes CASSLGRISSPLHF. Supplemented by reference TRBV11-2 and TRBJ1-6, the full variable domain reads EAGVAQSPRYKIIEKRQSVAFWCNPISGHATLYWYQQILGQGPKLLIQFQNNGVVDDSQLPKDRFSAERLKGVDSTLKIQPAKLEDSAVYLCASSLGRISSPLHFGNGTRLTVT.

Only one count was recorded for this clone. The chain has TRBV5-6 and TRBJ1-5, with D possibly TRBD1 on 6 matching bases. CDR1 is SGHDT and CDR2 is YYEEEE in the germline V gene. V gave up 4 bases and J gave up 0 bases, with 11 bases separating them. This CDR3 region has 15 residues. CDR3 coding DNA: TGTGCCAGCAGCCGGACAGAATATAGCAATCAGCCCCAGCATTTT. Translation: CASSRTEYSNQPQHF.

This chain joins TRBV21-1 and TRBJ2-3; TRBD2 is the table's D call and was not checked against the DNA. TRBV21-1 is a pseudogene. The CDR3 length is 20 residues. DNA of the CDR3: TGTGCCAGCAGCTCTCCTACGCGAATACTAGCGGGGGGACCCACAGATACGCAGTATTTT. It yields the protein CASSSPTRILAGGPTDTQYF.

This clone is a singleton in its sample. The rearrangement uses TRBV11-2 and TRBJ1-1; the D gene is possibly TRBD1 (5 bases). The CDR3 has 14 amino acids. Germline assignment: CDR1 SGHAT and CDR2 FQNNGV. The CDR3 protein is CATARDSMNTEAFF. CDR3 bases: TGTGCAACCGCCCGGGACTCTATGAACACTGAAGCTTTCTTT. Together with reference TRBV11-2 and TRBJ1-1, the CDR3 gives the full variable domain: EAGVAQSPRYKIIEKRQSVAFWCNPISGHATLYWYQQILGQGPKLLIQFQNNGVVDDSQLPKDRFSAERLKGVDSTLKIQPAKLEDSAVYLCATARDSMNTEAFFGQGTRLTVV.